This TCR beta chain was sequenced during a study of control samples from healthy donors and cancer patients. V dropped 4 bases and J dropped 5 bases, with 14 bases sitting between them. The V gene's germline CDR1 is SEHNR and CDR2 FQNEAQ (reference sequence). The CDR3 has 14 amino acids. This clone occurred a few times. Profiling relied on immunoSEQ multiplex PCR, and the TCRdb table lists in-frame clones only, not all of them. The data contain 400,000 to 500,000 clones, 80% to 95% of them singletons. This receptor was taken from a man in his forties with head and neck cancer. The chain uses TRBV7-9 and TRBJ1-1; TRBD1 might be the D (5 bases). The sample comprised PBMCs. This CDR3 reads CASSSGGGSTEAFF. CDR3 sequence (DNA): TGTGCCAGCAGCTCCGGGGGAGGGAGTACTGAAGCTTTCTTT.